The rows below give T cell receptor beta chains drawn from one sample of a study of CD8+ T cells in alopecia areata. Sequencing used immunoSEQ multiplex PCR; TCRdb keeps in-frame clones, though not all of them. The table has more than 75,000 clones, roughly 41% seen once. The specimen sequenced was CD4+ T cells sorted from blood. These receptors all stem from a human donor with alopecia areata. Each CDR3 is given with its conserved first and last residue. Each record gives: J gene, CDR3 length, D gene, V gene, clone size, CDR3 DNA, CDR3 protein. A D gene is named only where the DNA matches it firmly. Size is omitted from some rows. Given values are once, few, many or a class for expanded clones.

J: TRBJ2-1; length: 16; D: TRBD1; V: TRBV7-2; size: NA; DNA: TGTGCCAGCAGCTCTAGGACAGGGGGCAGATACAATGAGCAGTTCTTC; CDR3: CASSSRTGGRYNEQFF
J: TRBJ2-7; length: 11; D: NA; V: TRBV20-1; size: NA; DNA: TGCAGTGCTGACAGTTCCTACGAGCAGTACTTC; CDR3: CSADSSYEQYF
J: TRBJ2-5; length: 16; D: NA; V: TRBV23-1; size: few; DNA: TGCGCCAGCAGTCAATCATGGGGTGGGGGCCAAGAGACCCAGTACTTC; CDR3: CASSQSWGGGQETQYF
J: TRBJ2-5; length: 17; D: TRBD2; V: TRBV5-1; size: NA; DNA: TGCGCCAGCAGCTTGGAGTCTAGCGGGGGGGCCGAAGAGACCCAGTACTTC; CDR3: CASSLESSGGAEETQYF
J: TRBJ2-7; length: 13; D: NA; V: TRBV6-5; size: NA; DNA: TGTGCCAGCAGTCAATTCCCTAACTACGAGCAGTACTTC; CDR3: CASSQFPNYEQYF
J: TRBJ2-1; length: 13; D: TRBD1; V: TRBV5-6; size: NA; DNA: TGTGCCAGCAGCCCCAAACAGGGGAATGAGCAGTTCTTC; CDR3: CASSPKQGNEQFF
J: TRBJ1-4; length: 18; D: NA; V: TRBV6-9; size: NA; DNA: TGTGCCAGCAGTACCTCCTATTTGACCGCCGCAACTAATGAAAAACTGTTTTTT; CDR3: CASSTSYLTAATNEKLFF
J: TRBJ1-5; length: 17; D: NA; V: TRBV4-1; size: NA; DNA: TGCGCCAGCAGCCAAAACGGGCAGGGCCGGGCCAATCAGCCCCAGCATTTT; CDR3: CASSQNGQGRANQPQHF
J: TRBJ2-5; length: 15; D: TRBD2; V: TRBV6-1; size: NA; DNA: TGTGCCAGCAGAGGACTAGCGGGAGTATCGGAGACCCAGTACTTC; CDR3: CASRGLAGVSETQYF
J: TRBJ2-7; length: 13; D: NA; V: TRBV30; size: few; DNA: TGTGCCTGGAGTGATGGACGCCCCTACGAGCAGTACTTC; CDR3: CAWSDGRPYEQYF
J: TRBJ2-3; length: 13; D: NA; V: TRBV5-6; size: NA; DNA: TGTGCCAGCAAGGGGGTGAGCACAGATACGCAGTATTTT; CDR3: CASKGVSTDTQYF
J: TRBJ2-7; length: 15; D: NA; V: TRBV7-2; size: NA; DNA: TGTGCCAGCAGCTTAAACACAGGGTTCTGGGACGAGCAGTACTTC; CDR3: CASSLNTGFWDEQYF